These 7 T cell receptor beta chains originate from one sample sequenced in a study of cytomegalovirus exposure and HLA in healthy donors. Libraries were prepared by immunoSEQ multiplex PCR; TCRdb keeps only in-frame clonotypes and omits some of them. The sample contains 65,000 to 80,000 clones, roughly 94% of which appear only once. Material: PBMCs. The receptors were gathered from a woman aged 18-29 years in good health and CMV-seropositive.

V is TRBV9 and J is TRBJ1-1; D is uncertain. CDR3 length: 15 residues. V dropped 2 bases and J dropped 5 bases, with 16 bases sitting between them. CDR1 SGDLS and CDR2 YYNGEE come from the germline V gene. CDR3 amino acids: CASSVSRDHRTEAFF. DNA of the CDR3: TGTGCCAGCAGCGTTAGTCGGGATCATCGAACTGAAGCTTTCTTT.

The rearrangement joins TRBV5-1 to TRBJ2-7, with D perhaps TRBD2 (5 bases). Germline V CDR1 and CDR2: SGHRS, YFSETQ. V dropped 0 bases and J dropped 2 bases, with 12 bases sitting between them. The CDR3 runs to 15 residues. The CDR3 nucleotides are TGCGCCAGCAGCTTGGCCGGGGAAACAGCCTACGAGCAGTACTTC. It specifies CASSLAGETAYEQYF.

This rearrangement joins TRBV28 to TRBJ2-1; 8 nucleotides align to TRBD1. The trim removed 7 bases at V and 7 bases at J, leaving 18 bases unmatched. This CDR3 has 17 amino acids. Germline values: CDR1 MDHEN, CDR2 SYDVKM. CDR3 DNA sequence: TGTGCCAGCACCCTTTCCCAGGGGGCCCTACTACGGAATGAGCAGTTCTTC. It specifies CASTLSQGALLRNEQFF.

CDR3 nucleotide sequence: TGCAGTGCCGTAGGACAGGGGGAAGCTTTCTTT. Translated: CSAVGQGEAFF. The V call is TRBV20-1, the J call TRBJ1-1; 9 nucleotides match TRBD1. Looked up from germline, CDR1 is DFQATT and CDR2 is SNEGSKA (reference sequence). This CDR3 is built from 11 residues. The junction had 4 bases not matched to a gene; V was cut back by 6 bases and J by 8 bases.

The chain is built from TRBV7-2 and TRBJ2-2; D is possibly TRBD1 (5 bases). The length of the CDR3 is 16 residues. Germline-derived CDR1 and CDR2 are SGHTA and FQGNSA. Trimming shortened V by 4 bases and J by 0 bases, and 12 bases separated the two germline ends. The CDR3 nucleotides are TGTGCCAGCAGCTCAATTGGGGCCACGAACACCGGGGAGCTGTTTTTT. This codes for CASSSIGATNTGELFF.

This chain joins TRBV11-3 and TRBJ2-3; the match to TRBD1 covers 10 bases. Germline V gene data show CDR1 as SGHNT and CDR2 as YENEEA. The CDR3 extends over 17 amino acids. V dropped 5 bases and J dropped 2; count of bases not matched to a gene: 10. The CDR3 DNA reads TGTGCCAGCAGCCTGGGACAGGGGTCCTTACTCACAGATACGCAGTATTTT. Protein sequence: CASSLGQGSLLTDTQYF.

V usage is TRBV29-1 and J usage is TRBJ2-1; 8 bases agree with TRBD2. After removal of 7 bases from V and 5 bases from J, the junction contained 13 bases not matched to a gene. Germline V gene data show CDR1 as SQVTM and CDR2 as ANQGSEA. CDR3 length equals 15 residues. As DNA, the CDR3 is TGCAGCGGGAGTAACAGCGGGAGTTGGCACAATGAGCAGTTCTTC. Translated: CSGSNSGSWHNEQFF.